This T cell receptor beta chain emerged from a study of cytomegalovirus exposure and HLA in healthy donors. Study information: Early released data comprised tens of millions of unique TCRs from HLA-typed donors.

The PCR used 60 Vbeta and 13 Jbeta primers. Only in-frame clones appear in the TCRdb table, and some are missing; sequencing was by immunoSEQ multiplex PCR. The sample consists of under 200,000 clones, roughly 85% of them appearing once. This CDR3 region has 17 residues. Germline trimming cut 6 bases from V and 3 bases from J; bases unmatched to any gene: 10. On this clone: Its matching antigen is unknown.

Notes on the study in general: TCR beta chain V- and J-gene trimming was linked, in a later analysis, to a missense variant in DCLRE1C.

The sequence came from a woman aged 18-30 years in good health and CMV-seronegative. This sequence joins TRBV23-1 and TRBJ2-3, with TRBD1 matching 12 bases. TRBV23-1 is given ORF status, its function remaining uncertain. Material: PBMCs. DNA of the CDR3: TGCGCCAGCAGCAGTTCCCCGGGACAGGGGGCAACAGATACGCAGTATTTT. Encoded protein: CASSSSPGQGATDTQYF.